This TCR beta chain appears in the sequencing data of a study of regulatory T cells in long-lasting Graves disease. This clonotype was detected only a few times. Specified time point: persistent/refractory GD, antithyroid drugs over 5 years with positive TRAb. Isolated PBMC RNA provided the starting material for the TCR library. The germline gives CDR1 MNHEY, CDR2 SVGEGT. This CDR3 is built from 13 residues. V dropped 4 bases and J dropped 6 bases, with 7 bases sitting between them. CDR3-region Arm-PCR and iRepertoire HTBI primers produced the TCR beta libraries. TCRdb recomputed calls from the multiplex PCR reads with MiXCR, one row per CDR3 protein. In the table there are about 470,000 distinct CDR3 sequences, around a fifth of which are singletons.

This receptor was taken from a female donor with Graves disease. The sample here was peripheral blood mononuclear cells (PBMCs), taken when the disease was refractory, from a patient treated with antithyroid drugs. V and J are TRBV6-2 or TRBV6-3 and TRBJ1-6; D gene ambiguous. DNA for the CDR3: TGTGCCAGCAGTTGGAAGTTTAATTCACCCCTCCACTTT. It specifies CASSWKFNSPLHF.